The rows below give T cell receptor beta chains drawn from one sample of a study of blood T cell repertoires in COVID-19. Clones were read by immunoSEQ multiplex PCR, and TCRdb kept only the in-frame ones, dropping some. The profile shows some 360,000 clones, roughly 90% of them singletons. Sequencing was done on a sample of PBMCs or T cells enriched from blood (not recorded which). Every receptor here comes from a woman aged 25-40 years who had been exposed to COVID-19. Each CDR3 is given with its conserved first and last residue. Each record gives: J gene, V gene, D gene, clone size, CDR3 DNA, CDR3 protein. The D gene is left open where the match is weak. A row's size may be missing; if present it is once, few, many or a size class.

TRBJ1-5,TRBV4-1,NA,once,TGCGCCAGCAGCCAAGAATTAGCAGGGAATAGCAATCAGCCCCAGCATTTT,CASSQELAGNSNQPQHF
TRBJ2-5,TRBV11-2,NA,NA,TGTGCCAGCAGCTTTTCCTACCAAGAGACCCAGTACTTC,CASSFSYQETQYF
TRBJ1-1,TRBV7-3,NA,NA,TGTGCCAGCAGCTTAAGTATGGAGAGTGGCACTGAAGCTTTCTTT,CASSLSMESGTEAFF
TRBJ1-3,TRBV27,NA,NA,TGTGCCAGCAGTTTATCGTGGGACAGAAACACCATATATTTT,CASSLSWDRNTIYF
TRBJ2-5,TRBV3-1/TRBV3-2,NA,NA,TGTGCCAGCAGCCACCCTATGGTAGCGGATCAAGAGACCCAGTACTTC,CASSHPMVADQETQYF
TRBJ1-5,TRBV7-8,NA,NA,TGTGCCAGCAGCTTACACGGGGGCAATCAGCCCCAGCATTTT,CASSLHGGNQPQHF
TRBJ2-1,TRBV29-1,TRBD1,NA,TGCAGCGTTGAAGATTGGTCAGGGGGCGGTGAGCAGTTCTTC,CSVEDWSGGGEQFF
TRBJ2-1,TRBV7-3,TRBD2,NA,TGTGCCAGCAGCTTAACATCGGCGGGAGGTAGTTTCTCCGATGAGCAGTTCTTC,CASSLTSAGGSFSDEQFF
TRBJ2-2,TRBV19,TRBD1,NA,TGTGCCAGTAGTACTGGACAGGGGCCCGGGGAGCTGTTTTTT,CASSTGQGPGELFF
TRBJ1-3,TRBV5-4,TRBD1,NA,TGTGCCAGCAGCCCGGGCGGGACAGGGATTGGAAACACCATATATTTT,CASSPGGTGIGNTIYF
TRBJ1-2,TRBV7-8,NA,once,TGTGCCAGCAGCCTCACCTTTACTACCACGGACTATGGCTACACCTTC,CASSLTFTTTDYGYTF
TRBJ1-5,TRBV19,NA,NA,TGTGCCAGTAGTCCCCTAGGCGATCAGCCCCAGCATTTT,CASSPLGDQPQHF
TRBJ1-3,TRBV19,NA,NA,TGTGCCAGTAGTATAGTTGGGCAGTCCTCTGGAAACACCATATATTTT,CASSIVGQSSGNTIYF
TRBJ2-7,TRBV5-1,TRBD2,NA,TGCGCCAGCAGCTTGATGTCATCCTTGGGGGGGACCTACGAGCAGTACTTC,CASSLMSSLGGTYEQYF
TRBJ2-7,TRBV4-2,NA,NA,TGTGCCAGCAGCCAAGAGCACTTACCGCCTTTCTTC,CASSQEHLPPFF
TRBJ1-2,TRBV18,NA,NA,TGTGCCAGCTCACCACGGACAGAACCCGCAACCAACTATGGCTACACCTTC,CASSPRTEPATNYGYTF
TRBJ2-7,TRBV28,NA,NA,TGTGCCAGCAGACCCGATACCCGGGGCGAGCAGTACTTC,CASRPDTRGEQYF
TRBJ2-3,TRBV24-1,NA,NA,TGTGCCACCAGGGCACAGGACACAGATACGCAGTATTTT,CATRAQDTDTQYF
TRBJ1-2,TRBV18,NA,few,TGTGCCAGCTCACCATCCCCGACCCAGAGGAACTATGGCTACACCTTC,CASSPSPTQRNYGYTF
TRBJ1-2,TRBV28,TRBD1,NA,TGTGCCAGCAGGCTGCGACAGGGGGTGAGTGGCTACACCTTC,CASRLRQGVSGYTF
TRBJ2-3,TRBV19,TRBD2,NA,TGTGCCAGTAGTAAGAGGGGCGAGGGAACAGGGCCGGGACTAGTTTGGGCAGATACGCAGTATTTT,CASSKRGEGTGPGLVWADTQYF
TRBJ1-5,TRBV28,NA,NA,TGTGCCAGCACCATCGGGGGTAGCAATCAGCCCCAGCATTTT,CASTIGGSNQPQHF
TRBJ2-2,TRBV2,NA,NA,TGTGCCAGCAGCCTTCCTAGCGCCGGGGAGCTGTTTTTT,CASSLPSAGELFF
TRBJ1-3,TRBV30,TRBD1,NA,TGTGCCTGGGTTGACAGGGTCTCTGGAAACACCATATATTTT,CAWVDRVSGNTIYF
TRBJ2-5,TRBV10-2,TRBD1,NA,TGCGCCAGCAGTGGCGCCGGGACAGCACAAGAGACCCAGTACTTC,CASSGAGTAQETQYF
TRBJ1-6,TRBV9,NA,once,TGTGCCAGCAGCGTAGCGTATAATTCACCCCTCCACTTT,CASSVAYNSPLHF
TRBJ2-1,TRBV28,NA,NA,TGTGCCAGCAGTTTAGGGCGCTATGAGCAGTTCTTC,CASSLGRYEQFF
TRBJ2-1,TRBV7-6,NA,NA,TGTGCCAGCAGCCTCCGACTAGGCTACAATGAGCAGTTCTTC,CASSLRLGYNEQFF
TRBJ1-1,TRBV3-1/TRBV3-2,NA,NA,TGTGCCAGCAGCCAAGGTGTCACATTGAACACTGAAGCTTTCTTT,CASSQGVTLNTEAFF
TRBJ1-2,TRBV10-3,TRBD1,NA,TGTGCCATCCGCGGGACAGGGGGTAACTATGGCTACACCTTC,CAIRGTGGNYGYTF
TRBJ1-1,TRBV6-5,NA,NA,TGTGCCAGCAGTTATAATCAACTCCCAGGGCTAGAAGCTTTCTTT,CASSYNQLPGLEAFF